The 11 T cell receptor beta chains presented below share a single source sample, sequenced in a study of tumor and adjacent non-tumor tissue in lung cancer. A modified ARM-PCR protocol with three rounds of nested PCR amplified TCRbeta. MiXCR was run by TCRdb on the multiplex PCR reads, yielding one entry per CDR3 protein. The sample includes 40,000 to 60,000 distinct CDR3 sequences, around 67% of them seen just once. This sample's RNA came from whole unsorted tissue. Distant lung tissue was collected more than 3 cm away from the tumor edge. The specimen sequenced was distant non-tumor lung tissue. Receptors were obtained from a woman aged 70 to 79 with non-small cell lung cancer.

This clonotype was observed a single time. Just one base apart from a much larger clone, this may be a read error. The chain combines TRBV5-6 with TRBJ2-2; tentative D call: TRBD2 (6 bases). Germline V gene data show CDR1 as SGHDT and CDR2 as YYEEEE. The CDR3 is made up of 14 amino acids. The CDR3 loop is CASSRLEDTGEMFF. The CDR3 DNA is TGTGCCAGCAGTAGACTAGAGGACACCGGGGAGATGTTTTTT.

This clonotype has just a few counts. The chain recombines TRBV5-1 with TRBJ1-1; weak D call: TRBD1 (6 bases). The germline CDR1 and CDR2 sequences are SGHRS and YFSETQ. The V gene lost 4 bases and the J gene lost 5 bases, with 15 bases spanning the gap. The CDR3 loop spans 14 amino acids. Written as DNA, the CDR3 is TGCGCCAGCAGCCCGAGGGGGGCGGGGACTGAAGCTTTCTTT. This sequence encodes CASSPRGAGTEAFF.

The chain couples TRBV4-1 to TRBJ2-1; TRBD2 agrees at 12 bases. Trimming cost V 1 base and J 7 bases; bases outside gene matches: 5. The CDR3 length is 16 residues. Looked up from germline, CDR1 is MGHRA and CDR2 is YSYEKL. The CDR3 protein is CASSQAGLAGFNEQFF. CDR3 coding DNA: TGCGCCAGCAGCCAAGCCGGACTAGCGGGATTTAATGAGCAGTTCTTC.

In this sample, this clonotype is medium-sized (0.01 to 0.1%). The rearrangement links TRBV29-1 to TRBJ2-1; TRBD2 matches at 8 bases. V dropped 3 bases and J dropped 5; count of bases not matched to a gene: 3. The germline gives CDR1 SQVTM, CDR2 ANQGSEA. The CDR3 spans 13 residues. CDR3 DNA: TGCAGCGTTGAGGCGGGAGGCCACAATGAGCAGTTCTTC. This translates into CSVEAGGHNEQFF.

With respect to this clonotype: This could be a read error, since a much larger clone is one nucleotide away. The conserved closing phenylalanine or tryptophan is absent in this CDR3, likely reflecting a read error. The V and J genes are TRBV2 and TRBJ2-7; 7 nucleotides align to TRBD2. CDR3 length: 14 residues. With 5 bases clipped from V and 2 bases from J, the junction kept 6 bases outside the gene matches. CDR1 and CDR2 (germline): SNHLY, FYNNEI. The CDR3 nucleotides are TGTGCCAGCAGTACGGGACTATCACCCTACGAGCAGTACCTC. Protein: CASSTGLSPYEQYL.

Comments on this clonotype: Relative to the germline gene, one junction end is altered; a read error may explain this. V is TRBV10-3 and J is TRBJ2-6, with 9 bases matching TRBD1. Germline loops: CDR1 ENHRY, CDR2 SYGVKD. This CDR3 has 16 amino acids. This CDR3 reads CAIRSGTGTGANVLTF. The DNA for the CDR3 is TGTGCCATCAGGTCCGGGACAGGGACTGGTGCCAACGTCCTGACTTTC.

As to this clonotype: One end of the junction varies from germline; a read error may be responsible. The chain links TRBV30 to TRBJ2-2; no clear D. Per germline, CDR1 GTSNPN and CDR2 SVGIG (reference sequence). The CDR3 consists of 14 residues. The CDR3 nucleotides read TGTGCCTGGGCGCGATTGGCGAAGACCGGGGAGCTGTTTTTT. Translating it yields CAWARLAKTGELFF.

This clonotype was observed many times. The CDR3 end shows no conserved phenylalanine or tryptophan, and so a read error is likely. J is TRBJ1-1 and V is TRBV24-1, with a possible D match to TRBD1 (6 bases). The V end was cut by 10 bases, the J end by 2 bases, with 13 bases between. Per germline, CDR1 KGHDR and CDR2 SFDVKD. The CDR3 has 13 amino acids. DNA of the CDR3: TGTGCCACACAACAGGGCTTCAACACTGAAGCTTTCCTT. Translated, it gives CATQQGFNTEAFL.

Concerning this clonotype: A junction boundary mismatches the germline segment, possibly from a read error. The chain carries TRBV5-4 and TRBJ1-4; D possibly corresponds to TRBD1 (6 bases). The length of the CDR3 is 15 residues. Germline V gene sequence: CDR1 SGHNT, CDR2 YYREEE (reference sequence). The CDR3 reads CASSRRDQGSEKLFF. DNA of the CDR3: TGTGCCAGCAGCCGAAGGGACCAGGGGAGTGAAAAACTGTTTTTC.

This clonotype was found once. The V and J genes are TRBV29-1 and TRBJ2-7, with TRBD2 matching 7 bases. Trimming took 7 bases from V and 4 from J; bases not matched to a gene: 10. CDR1 and CDR2 (germline): SQVTM, ANQGSEA. The CDR3 is made up of 13 amino acids. The CDR3 sequence is CSAALTGGYEQYF. The CDR3 bases are TGCAGCGCTGCACTAACGGGAGGTTACGAGCAGTACTTC.

Notes on this clonotype: A read error may account for a junction end that differs from germline. J is TRBJ2-5 and V is TRBV11-2; D possibly corresponds to TRBD1 (5 bases). The CDR3 is made up of 12 amino acids. Germline CDR1 and CDR2: SGHAT and FQNNGV. CDR3 nucleotide sequence: TGTGCCAGCAGCTTTACAGGCGAGACCCAATACTTC. Its protein is CASSFTGETQYF.